This T cell receptor beta chain stems from a study of metastatic and nonmetastatic thyroid tumors. Study-wide background: Across peripheral blood and tumor or nodule tissue samples taken from malignant and benign thyroid patients, the repertoires were compared with one another. Study findings and constraints: Benign nodules reportedly had significantly lower TCR beta diversity than malignant thyroid tumors in blood and tumor.

Germline CDR1 is GTSNPN and CDR2 is SVGIG (reference sequence). The germline V and J ends were trimmed by 2 bases and 2 bases, with 18 bases remaining between them. The CDR3 is 16 residues long. On this clone itself: Its antigen is still unknown.

In the authors' workflow: What underpinned the distant-metastasis classifier for papillary thyroid cancer was the set of CDR3 differences across clinicopathological groups. Using MiXCR, TCRdb re-called clones from the PCR reads. These V and J calls are TCRdb output, not the study's own analysis. This table has roughly 48,000 clones, around 20% appearing once. Prior to thyroid surgery, none of the patients had received any treatment. The sequence was obtained from a male donor with papillary thyroid cancer or a benign thyroid nodule (not recorded which). Some clones in this sample may be carry-over from other donors' samples. This chain joins TRBV30 and TRBJ1-2; unclear D gene. Source material: blood. DNA for the CDR3: TGTGCCTGGAGTAAGGGTCGGTTCGGTGCGAACTATGGCTACACCTTC. Protein sequence: CAWSKGRFGANYGYTF.